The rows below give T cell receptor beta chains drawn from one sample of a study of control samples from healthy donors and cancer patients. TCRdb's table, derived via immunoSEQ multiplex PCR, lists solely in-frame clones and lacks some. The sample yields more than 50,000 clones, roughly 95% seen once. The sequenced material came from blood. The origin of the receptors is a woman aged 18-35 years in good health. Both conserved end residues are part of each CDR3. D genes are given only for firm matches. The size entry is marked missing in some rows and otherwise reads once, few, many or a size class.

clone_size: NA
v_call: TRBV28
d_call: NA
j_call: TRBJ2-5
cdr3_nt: TGTGCCAGCAGTTATCCAGGGGCCACTCAAGAGACCCAGTACTTC
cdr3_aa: CASSYPGATQETQYF

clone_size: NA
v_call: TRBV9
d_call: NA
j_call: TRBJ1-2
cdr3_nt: TGTGCCAGCAGCACTCAAACGGGACTCCGGGGCTGGGGCTACACCTTC
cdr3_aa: CASSTQTGLRGWGYTF

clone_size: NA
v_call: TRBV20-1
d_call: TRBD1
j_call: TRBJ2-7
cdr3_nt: TGCAGTGCTAGTCGGCAGACAGGGGGCCCCTACGAGCAGTACTTC
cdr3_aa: CSASRQTGGPYEQYF

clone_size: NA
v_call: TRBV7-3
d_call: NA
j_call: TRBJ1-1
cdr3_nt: TGTGCCAGCAGATTACAGGGTCCGAACACTGAAGCTTTCTTT
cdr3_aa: CASRLQGPNTEAFF

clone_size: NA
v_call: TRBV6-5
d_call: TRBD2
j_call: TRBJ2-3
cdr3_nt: TGTGCCAGCAGCGTACTAGCGGGGAGCACAGATACGCAGTATTTT
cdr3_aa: CASSVLAGSTDTQYF

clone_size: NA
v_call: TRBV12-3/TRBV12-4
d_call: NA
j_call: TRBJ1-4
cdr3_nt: TGTGCCAGCAGAGAGGGGGGTGGAAAACTGTTTTTT
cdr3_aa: CASREGGGKLFF

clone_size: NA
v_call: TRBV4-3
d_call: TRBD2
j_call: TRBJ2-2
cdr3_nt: TGCGCCAGCAGCCCAGGACTAGCGGCGAACACCGGGGAGCTGTTTTTT
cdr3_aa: CASSPGLAANTGELFF

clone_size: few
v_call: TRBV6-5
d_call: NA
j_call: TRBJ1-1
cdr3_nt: TGTGCCAGCAAGGGAGTCATGAACACTGAAGCTTTCTTT
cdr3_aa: CASKGVMNTEAFF

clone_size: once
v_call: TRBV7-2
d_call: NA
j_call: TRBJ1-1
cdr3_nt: TGTGCCAGCACCCTGACAGGGAACACTGAAGCTTTCTTT
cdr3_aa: CASTLTGNTEAFF

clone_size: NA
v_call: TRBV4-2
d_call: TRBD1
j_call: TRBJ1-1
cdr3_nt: TGTGCCAGCAGCTCCGGCACAGGGGAGGTCGCTGAAGCTTTCTTT
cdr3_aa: CASSSGTGEVAEAFF

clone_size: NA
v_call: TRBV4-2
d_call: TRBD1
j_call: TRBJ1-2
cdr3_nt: TGTGCCAGCAGCCAGAGTAACAGGGGTTCCAACTATGGCTACACCTTC
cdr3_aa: CASSQSNRGSNYGYTF

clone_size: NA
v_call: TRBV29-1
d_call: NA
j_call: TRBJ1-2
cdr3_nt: TGCAGCGTTGAAGAGGGGTTCGGGACTCGGAATGGCTACACCTTC
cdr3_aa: CSVEEGFGTRNGYTF

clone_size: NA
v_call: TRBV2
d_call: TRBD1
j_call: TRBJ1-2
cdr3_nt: TGTGCCAGCAGTGTGAGTTCCGGGACAGCCTATGGCTACACCTTC
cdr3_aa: CASSVSSGTAYGYTF

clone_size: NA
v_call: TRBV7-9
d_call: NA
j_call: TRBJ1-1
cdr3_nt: TGTGCCAGCAGCTTGGAGATGGCTGAAGCTTTCTTT
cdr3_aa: CASSLEMAEAFF

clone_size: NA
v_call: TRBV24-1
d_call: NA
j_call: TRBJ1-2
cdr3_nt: TGTGCCACCAGCTCCGGGGACCTCGTCTATGGCTACACCTTC
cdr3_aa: CATSSGDLVYGYTF

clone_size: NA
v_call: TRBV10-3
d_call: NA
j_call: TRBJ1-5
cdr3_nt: TGTGCCATCAGCCCCAGCAATCAGCCCCAGCATTTT
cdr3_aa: CAISPSNQPQHF

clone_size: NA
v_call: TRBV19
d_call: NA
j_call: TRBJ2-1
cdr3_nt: TGTGCCAGTACCGAACAGCCGTCCTACAATGAGCAGTTCTTC
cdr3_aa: CASTEQPSYNEQFF

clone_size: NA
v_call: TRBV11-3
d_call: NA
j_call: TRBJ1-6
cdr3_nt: TGTGCCAGCAGCTTTCCACCCCGCTATAATTCACCCCTCCACTTT
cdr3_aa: CASSFPPRYNSPLHF

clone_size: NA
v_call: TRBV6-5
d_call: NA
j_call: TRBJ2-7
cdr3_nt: TGTGCCAGCAGTTTCAGGGTCTCCTACGAGCAGTACTTC
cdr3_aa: CASSFRVSYEQYF

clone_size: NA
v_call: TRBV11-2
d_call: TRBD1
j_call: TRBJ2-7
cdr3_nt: TGTGCCAGCAGACAGGGGGCCTACGAGCAGTACTTC
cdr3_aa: CASRQGAYEQYF

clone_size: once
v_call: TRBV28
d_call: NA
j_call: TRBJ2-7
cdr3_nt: TGTGCCAGCAGTTTATATCTTAGCTCCTACGAGCAGTACTTC
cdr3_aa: CASSLYLSSYEQYF

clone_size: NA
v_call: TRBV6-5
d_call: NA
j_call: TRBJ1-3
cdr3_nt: TGTGCCAGCAACGATGACAGAAACACCATATATTTT
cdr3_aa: CASNDDRNTIYF

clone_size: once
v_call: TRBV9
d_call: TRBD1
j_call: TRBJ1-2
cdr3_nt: TGTGCCAGCAGCGTAACCTGGGGGGGACAGGGAGGAAACTATGGCTACACCTTC
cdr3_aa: CASSVTWGGQGGNYGYTF

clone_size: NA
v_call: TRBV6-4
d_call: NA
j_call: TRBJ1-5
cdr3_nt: TGTGCCAGCAGTGACTCTTTTTGGGCAGAAAACTCAAATAGCAATCAGCCCCAGCATTTT
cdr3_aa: CASSDSFWAENSNSNQPQHF

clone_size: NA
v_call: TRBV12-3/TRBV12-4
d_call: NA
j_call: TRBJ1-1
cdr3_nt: TGTGCCAGCAGCCAGACAGTGAACACTGAAGCTTTCTTT
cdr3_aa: CASSQTVNTEAFF

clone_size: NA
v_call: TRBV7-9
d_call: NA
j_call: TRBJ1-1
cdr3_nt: TGTGCCAGCAGCCCACAGGGACTGAACACTGAAGCTTTCTTT
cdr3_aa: CASSPQGLNTEAFF

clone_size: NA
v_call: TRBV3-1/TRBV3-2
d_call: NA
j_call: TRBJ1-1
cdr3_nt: TGTGCCAGCAGCCGCCGCGGGTTTGGGGGCCAGAACACTGAAGCTTTCTTT
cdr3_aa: CASSRRGFGGQNTEAFF

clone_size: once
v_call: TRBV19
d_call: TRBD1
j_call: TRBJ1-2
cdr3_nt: TGTGCCAGTAGTGTTGGGACAGGGTTGCTGGGCTATGGCTACACCTTC
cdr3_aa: CASSVGTGLLGYGYTF

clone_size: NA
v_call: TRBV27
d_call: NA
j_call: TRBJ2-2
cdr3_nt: TGTGCCAGCAGTTTGTCAGGGTCGATTAACACCGGGGAGCTGTTTTTT
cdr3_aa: CASSLSGSINTGELFF

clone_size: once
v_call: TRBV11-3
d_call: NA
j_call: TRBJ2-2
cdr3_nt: TGTGCCAGCAGCTTAGATTTGGGGGGGAACACCGGGGAGCTGTTTTTT
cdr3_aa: CASSLDLGGNTGELFF

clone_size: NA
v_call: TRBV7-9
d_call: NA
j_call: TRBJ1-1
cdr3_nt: TGTGCCAGCAGCTTCTACGGGGGGAACACTGAAGCTTTCTTT
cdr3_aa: CASSFYGGNTEAFF

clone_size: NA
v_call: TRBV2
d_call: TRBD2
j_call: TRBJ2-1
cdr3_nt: TGTGCCAGCGGGACTAGCGGATACAATGAGCAGTTCTTC
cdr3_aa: CASGTSGYNEQFF

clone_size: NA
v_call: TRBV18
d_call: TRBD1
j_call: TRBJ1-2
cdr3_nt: TGTGCCAGCTCGGACAGGTTTGATGGCTACACCTTC
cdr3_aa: CASSDRFDGYTF

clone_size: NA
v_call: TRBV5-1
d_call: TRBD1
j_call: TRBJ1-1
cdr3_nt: TGCGCCAGCAGCGCGGGACAGGAGAACACTGAAGCTTTCTTT
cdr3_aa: CASSAGQENTEAFF

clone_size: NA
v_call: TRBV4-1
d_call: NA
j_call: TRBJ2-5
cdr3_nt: TGCGCCAGCAGCCAGTGGCAGAAAGAGACCCAGTACTTC
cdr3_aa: CASSQWQKETQYF

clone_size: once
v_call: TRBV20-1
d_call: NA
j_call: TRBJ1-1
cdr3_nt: TGCAGTGCTAGTAAGGGTGGCACTGAAGCTTTCTTT
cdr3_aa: CSASKGGTEAFF

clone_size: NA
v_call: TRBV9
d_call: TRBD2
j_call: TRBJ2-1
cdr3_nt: TGTGCCAGCAGCTCGAGCCAGTTAGCGGGGGGAAACAATGAGCAGTTCTTC
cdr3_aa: CASSSSQLAGGNNEQFF

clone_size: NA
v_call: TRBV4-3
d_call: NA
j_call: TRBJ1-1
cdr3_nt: TGCGCCAGCAGCCAAGATCGGGGGGGCGGGACTGAAGCTTTCTTT
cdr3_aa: CASSQDRGGGTEAFF

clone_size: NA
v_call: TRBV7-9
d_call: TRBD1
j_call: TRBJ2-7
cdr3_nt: TGTGCCAGCAGCTTATTAGCAGGGGGCCGCTACGAGCAGTACTTC
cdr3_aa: CASSLLAGGRYEQYF

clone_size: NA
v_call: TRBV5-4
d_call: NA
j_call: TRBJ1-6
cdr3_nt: TGTGCCAGCAGCCGGGGAAGCTCCTATAATTCACCCCTCCACTTT
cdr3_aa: CASSRGSSYNSPLHF

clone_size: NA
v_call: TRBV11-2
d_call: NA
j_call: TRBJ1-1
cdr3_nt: TGTGCCAGCAGCTTAAATAGGACAGAGAACACTGAAGCTTTCTTT
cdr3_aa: CASSLNRTENTEAFF

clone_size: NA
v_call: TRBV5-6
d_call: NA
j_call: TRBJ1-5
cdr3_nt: TGTGCCAGCAGTCTCTGGAGGGGCAGACTTTATAGCAATCAGCCCCAGCATTTT
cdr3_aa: CASSLWRGRLYSNQPQHF

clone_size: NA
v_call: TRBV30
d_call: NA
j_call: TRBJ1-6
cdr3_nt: TGTGCCTGGTCTAACCGGGGGATTAATAATTCACCCCTCCACTTT
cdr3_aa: CAWSNRGINNSPLHF

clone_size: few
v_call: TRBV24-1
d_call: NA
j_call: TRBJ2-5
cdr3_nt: TGTGCCACCAGTGATTCCGGGACTTTTTCTCAAGAGACCCAGTACTTC
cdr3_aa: CATSDSGTFSQETQYF

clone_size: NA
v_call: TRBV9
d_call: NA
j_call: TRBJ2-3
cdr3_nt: TGTGCCAGCAGCGTAGAGGCGGGTCGGAGCACAGATACGCAGTATTTT
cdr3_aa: CASSVEAGRSTDTQYF

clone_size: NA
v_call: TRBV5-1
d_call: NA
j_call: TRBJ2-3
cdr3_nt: TGCGCCAGCAGCTTGCCGGGGACGCAGGATACGCAGTATTTT
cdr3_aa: CASSLPGTQDTQYF

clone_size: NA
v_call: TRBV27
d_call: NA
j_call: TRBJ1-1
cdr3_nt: TGTGCCAGCAGTTTATATGGTTGGACTGAAGCTTTCTTT
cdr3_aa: CASSLYGWTEAFF

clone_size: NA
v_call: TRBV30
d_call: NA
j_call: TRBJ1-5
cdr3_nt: TGTGCCTGGAGTGCGGGGTCCCCAGGGACCCAGCATTTT
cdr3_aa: CAWSAGSPGTQHF

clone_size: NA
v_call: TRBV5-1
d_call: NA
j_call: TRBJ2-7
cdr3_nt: TGCGCCAGCAGCTTGGGGTTCGTGGGGGACCCCTACGAGCAGTACTTC
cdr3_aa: CASSLGFVGDPYEQYF

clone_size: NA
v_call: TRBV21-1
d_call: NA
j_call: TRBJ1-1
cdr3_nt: TGTGCCAGCAGCAAAGAGGAACAGGGAGAGAACACTGAAGCTTTCTTT
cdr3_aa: CASSKEEQGENTEAFF

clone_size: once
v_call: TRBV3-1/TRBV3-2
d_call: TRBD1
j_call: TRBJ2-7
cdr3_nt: TGTGCCAGCAGCCCCTCGACAGGGGCCGAGCAGTACTTC
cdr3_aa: CASSPSTGAEQYF

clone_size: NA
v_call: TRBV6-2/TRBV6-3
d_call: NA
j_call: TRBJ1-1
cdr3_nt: TGTGCCAGCAGTTTCTGGGGCTCCACTGAAGCTTTCTTT
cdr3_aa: CASSFWGSTEAFF

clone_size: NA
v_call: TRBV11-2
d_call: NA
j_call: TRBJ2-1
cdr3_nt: TGTGCCAGCAGCTTTTCTCCAGGGGATGAGCAGTTCTTC
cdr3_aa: CASSFSPGDEQFF

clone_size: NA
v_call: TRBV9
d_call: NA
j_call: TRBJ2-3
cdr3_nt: TGTGCCAGCAGCCTCCTAGGGGGGGGCACAGATACGCAGTATTTT
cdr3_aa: CASSLLGGGTDTQYF

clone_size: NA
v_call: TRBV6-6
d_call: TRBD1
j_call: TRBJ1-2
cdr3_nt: TGTGCCAGCAGCCCCCTAAGACAGGGCGACTATGGCTACACCTTC
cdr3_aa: CASSPLRQGDYGYTF